These 26 T cell receptor beta chains were all obtained from the same sample, sequenced in a study of blood T cell repertoires in COVID-19. Some clones are missing from TCRdb's copy, which holds only in-frame ones; the method was immunoSEQ multiplex PCR. The data contain 70,000 to 75,000 clones, about nine tenths of them singletons. The sequenced sample consisted of peripheral blood. Receptors originate from a woman aged 18-30 years with acute or convalescent COVID-19.

The DNA for the CDR3 is TGCGCCAGCAGCTTAACAGGGATGGAGACCCAGTACTTC. This codes for CASSLTGMETQYF. The rearrangement joins TRBV5-1 to TRBJ2-5, with D maybe TRBD1 (6 bases). Germline V lookup: CDR1 SGHRS, CDR2 YFSETQ. V lost 2 bases and J lost 5, with 10 bases in between. CDR3 size: 13 residues.

The chain has TRBV7-2 and TRBJ2-7; TRBD2 agrees at 12 bases. Trimming removed 1 base from V and 2 bases from J; junction bases left unmatched: 3. The CDR3 spans 16 residues. Germline CDR1 SGHTA, CDR2 FQGNSA. The CDR3 reads CASSLVSSGGAYEQYF. The CDR3 DNA is TGTGCCAGCAGCTTAGTCTCTAGCGGGGGGGCCTACGAGCAGTACTTC.

This clone was seen only once. V and J are TRBV28 and TRBJ2-2; 11 bases line up with TRBD2. This CDR3 is 16 amino acids long. The germline V gene has CDR1 MDHEN and CDR2 SYDVKM. With 6 bases clipped from V and 4 bases from J, the junction kept 7 bases outside the gene matches. The CDR3 coding sequence is TGTGCCAGCAGCTTGACTAGCGGGGAGGTCACCGGGGAGCTGTTTTTT. Protein: CASSLTSGEVTGELFF.

The gene calls are TRBV7-6 and TRBJ2-1, with TRBD1 as a possible D gene (6 bases). The V gene lost 0 bases and the J gene lost 3 bases, with 9 bases spanning the gap. Germline CDR1 SGHVS, CDR2 FNYEAQ. The CDR3 is 15 residues long. In DNA form, the CDR3 reads TGTGCCAGCAGCTTAGCGGGGGCGCTCTACAATGAGCAGTTCTTC. It codes for CASSLAGALYNEQFF.

The gene calls are TRBV12-3 or TRBV12-4 and TRBJ2-1; tentative D call: TRBD1 (5 bases). Trimming pared 1 base from V and 6 bases from J, leaving 7 bases between. This CDR3 is built from 13 residues. The CDR3 reads CASSLGGANEQFF. The CDR3 nucleotides read TGTGCCAGCAGTTTAGGTGGGGCCAATGAGCAGTTCTTC.

V is TRBV10-2 and J is TRBJ2-4; D is ambiguous. The ends were cut back, 2 bases at V and 9 bases at J, with 14 bases in the middle. This CDR3 contains 14 residues. CDR1 is WSHSY and CDR2 is SAAADI in the germline V gene. The CDR3 loop reads CASSEIGRRGIQYF. CDR3 bases: TGCGCCAGCAGTGAGATTGGAAGGAGAGGCATTCAGTACTTC.

This clone was detected only once. The CDR3 sequence: CASSQGPQGATEAFF. The CDR3 DNA reads as TGTGCCAGCAGCCAAGGACCCCAGGGGGCAACTGAAGCTTTCTTT. V usage is TRBV14 and J usage is TRBJ1-1, with 8 bases aligning to TRBD1. Germline CDR1 reads SGHDN; CDR2 reads FVKESK. Trimming removed 1 base from V and 5 bases from J; junction bases left unmatched: 6. The CDR3 sequence is 15 residues long.

For the CDR3, the DNA is TGTGCCAGCAGCACCTACAGGGGTGCTAATGAAAAACTGTTTTTT. Protein: CASSTYRGANEKLFF. This sequence joins TRBV9 and TRBJ1-4, with 7 bases matching TRBD1. V gave up 4 bases and J gave up 3 bases; unmatched junction bases: 6. The length of the CDR3 is 15 residues. Germline V lookup: CDR1 SGDLS, CDR2 YYNGEE. The whole variable domain, filled in from reference TRBV9 and TRBJ1-4, reads DSGVTQTPKHLITATGQRVTLRCSPRSGDLSVYWYQQSLDQGLQFLIQYYNGEERAKGNILERFSAQQFPDLHSELNLSSLELGDSALYFCASSTYRGANEKLFFGSGTQLSVL.

The chain recombines TRBV7-2 with TRBJ2-1; D ambiguous. The CDR3 has 12 residues. In germline, CDR1 is SGHTA, CDR2 FQGNSA. V lost 5 bases, J lost 8 bases, and 10 bases lay in between. The CDR3 DNA is TGTGCCAGCAGCGGAGACTCGTATGAGCAGTTCTTC. Protein sequence: CASSGDSYEQFF.

This CDR3 reads CASAIGVPYGYTF. The CDR3 DNA reads as TGTGCCAGCGCTATAGGGGTTCCCTATGGCTACACCTTC. V usage is TRBV21-1 and J usage is TRBJ1-2; the table gives TRBD1 as D, unverified against the DNA. TRBV21-1 is a pseudogene locus. CDR3 length equals 13 residues.

The J gene is TRBJ2-7, the V gene TRBV27; the match to TRBD1 covers 8 bases. The CDR3 is 14 residues long. J lost 6 bases, V lost 3 bases, and 7 bases had no gene match. CDR1 and CDR2 (germline): MNHEY, SMNVEV (reference sequence). The CDR3 DNA sequence: TGTGCCAGCAGTTTGGTGCAGGGGGCACGCGAGCAGTACTTC. Translated, it gives CASSLVQGAREQYF.

The chain joins TRBV18 to TRBJ2-7, with 9 bases matching TRBD2. Looked up from germline, CDR1 is KGHSH and CDR2 is LQKENI. The V gene end was trimmed by 1 base and the J gene end by 5 bases; junction bases not matched to a gene: 15. CDR3 length: 18 residues. CDR3 bases: TGTGCCAGCTCACCACTCCCCGGGGTTAGCGGGAGATTGAACGAGCAGTACTTC. This translates into CASSPLPGVSGRLNEQYF.

The chain recombines TRBV5-4 with TRBJ2-5; D ambiguous. The CDR3 is made up of 13 amino acids. Germline V lookup: CDR1 SGHNT, CDR2 YYREEE (reference sequence). V lost 0 bases and J 2 bases, leaving 5 bases between the germline ends. CDR3 bases: TGTGCCAGCAGCTTGGATTTACAAGAGACCCAGTACTTC. Translated, it gives CASSLDLQETQYF.

V usage is TRBV7-2 and J usage is TRBJ2-1; tentative D call: TRBD2 (5 bases). Germline CDR1 SGHTA, CDR2 FQGNSA. The germline V and J ends were trimmed by 5 bases and 7 bases, with 12 bases remaining between them. The CDR3 consists of 13 residues. This CDR3 is CASSIFGKNEQFF. The CDR3 DNA reads as TGTGCCAGCAGCATCTTCGGGAAGAATGAGCAGTTCTTC. The whole variable domain, remainder taken from reference TRBV7-2 and TRBJ2-1, is GAGVSQSPSNKVTEKGKDVELRCDPISGHTALYWYRQSLGQGLEFLIYFQGNSAPDKSGLPSDRFSAERTGGSVSTLTIQRTQQEDSAVYLCASSIFGKNEQFFGPGTRLTVL.

This chain joins TRBV3-1 (or the pseudogene TRBV3-2) and TRBJ2-6; tentatively, D is TRBD1 (6 bases). Looked up from germline, CDR1 is LGHDT and CDR2 is YNNKEL (reference sequence). CDR3 length: 20 residues. With 4 bases removed from V and 1 base from J, the gap between germline ends came to 23 bases. The CDR3 sequence: CASSPVTIRTVSSGANVLTF. The DNA of the CDR3 is TGTGCCAGCAGCCCCGTCACAATCAGGACAGTCTCTTCTGGGGCCAACGTCCTGACTTTC.

This clone was recorded only once. The V call is TRBV7-8, the J call TRBJ2-7, with 8 bases identical to TRBD2. Germline V gene sequence: CDR1 SGHVS, CDR2 FQNEAQ. The CDR3 covers 16 residues. With 4 bases clipped from V and 0 bases from J, the junction kept 8 bases outside the gene matches. The CDR3 protein is CASSSPGLGLSYEQYF. In nucleotides, the CDR3 is TGTGCCAGCAGCTCACCGGGACTAGGCCTCTCCTACGAGCAGTACTTC.

The rearrangement joins TRBV14 to TRBJ1-1; 8 positions agree with TRBD1. V shed 3 bases, J shed 5 bases, and the junction held 11 bases outside the gene matches. Per the germline V gene, CDR1 is SGHDN and CDR2 is FVKESK. CDR3 length equals 16 residues. CDR3 bases: TGTGCCAGCAGCCAGGGGCTGTCAGGGGGCGCGACTGAAGCTTTCTTT. It yields the protein CASSQGLSGGATEAFF.

The V and J genes are TRBV5-6 and TRBJ2-7; 7 bases align to TRBD1. The CDR3 spans 12 residues. Germline CDR1 is SGHDT and CDR2 is YYEEEE. The J segment lost 11 bases and the V segment lost 3 bases, leaving 8 bases of the junction unmatched. The DNA of the CDR3 is TGTGCCAGCAGCTCCGGACAGGCTTATGAGTACTTC. It translates to CASSSGQAYEYF.

The genes are TRBV12-3 or TRBV12-4 and TRBJ2-7; 7 bases are a match to TRBD1. The CDR3 totals 13 residues. V lost 5 bases and J lost 2; bases outside the gene matches: 3. The CDR3 DNA sequence: TGTGCCAGCAGTCGGGACAGCACCTACGAGCAGTACTTC. This codes for CASSRDSTYEQYF.

The J gene is TRBJ1-4, the V gene TRBV30; D is possibly TRBD1 (5 bases). V lost 1 base and J lost 2, with 14 bases in between. The germline gives CDR1 GTSNPN, CDR2 SVGIG (reference sequence). The CDR3 has 16 amino acids. The CDR3 sequence: CAWSGSGFWTNEKLFF. The CDR3 region has the DNA TGTGCCTGGAGTGGGTCAGGGTTTTGGACTAATGAAAAACTGTTTTTT.

This clone was detected once. The gene calls are TRBV24-1 and TRBJ2-3; 7 bases fit TRBD1. Per germline, CDR1 KGHDR and CDR2 SFDVKD. V trimming: 1 base; J trimming: 6 bases; junction bases outside the gene matches: 3. The CDR3 runs 14 residues. The DNA of the CDR3 is TGTGCCACCAGTGATTTTAGGGGGCGGGATACGCAGTATTTT. Encoded protein: CATSDFRGRDTQYF.

This chain uses TRBV12-5 with TRBJ2-5; weak D call: TRBD1 (6 bases). Germline V gene lookup returns CDR1 LGHNT and CDR2 FRNRAP. The CDR3 has 17 residues. V was shortened by 3 bases and J by 1 base, with 18 bases between the two germline ends. CDR3 in amino acids: CASGFPDSLPFQETQYF. As DNA, the CDR3 is TGTGCTAGTGGTTTCCCGGACAGTCTTCCTTTCCAAGAGACCCAGTACTTC.

This CDR3 is CASRGGQGAPVSPLHF. The CDR3 DNA reads TGTGCCAGCAGGGGGGGACAGGGGGCACCGGTTTCACCCCTCCACTTT. The chain links TRBV2 to TRBJ1-6; 12 bases are shared with TRBD1. The germline V gene encodes CDR1 SNHLY and CDR2 FYNNEI. The V and J ends lost 6 bases and 9 bases, in that order; junction bases with no gene match: 9. The CDR3 has 16 amino acids.

The chain is built from TRBV7-9 and TRBJ2-5; TRBD1 aligns across 12 bases. Germline-derived CDR1 and CDR2 are SEHNR and FQNEAQ (reference sequence). The junction had 13 bases not matched to a gene; V was cut back by 6 bases and J by 5 bases. The CDR3 loop spans 17 amino acids. CDR3 protein: CASRPIAGTGGGETQYF. In DNA form, the CDR3 reads TGTGCCAGCAGACCGATCGCCGGGACAGGGGGCGGTGAGACCCAGTACTTC.

The V call is TRBV2, the J call TRBJ1-6; D is unclear. The CDR3 loop spans 13 amino acids. V lost 11 bases, J lost 9 bases, and 17 bases lay in between. Looked up from germline, CDR1 is SNHLY and CDR2 is FYNNEI. The CDR3 nucleotides read TGTGCCGACAAGGTCGGGGAAAGTTCACCCCTCCACTTT. It translates to CADKVGESSPLHF.

As concerns this clone: Its ends do not fully match the called genes, so a read error is possible. V usage is TRBV7-9 and J usage is TRBJ2-5; TRBD1 might be the D (5 bases). Germline V gene sequence: CDR1 SEHNR, CDR2 FQNEAQ (reference sequence). This CDR3 region has 14 residues. The CDR3 region has the DNA TGTGCCAGCAGTTTAGGGGCGAGCCAGGAGACCCAGTACTTC. Its translation: CASSLGASQETQYF.